This T cell receptor (beta chain) is drawn from a study of T cell changes during pregnancy in multiple sclerosis. The assay was immunoSEQ multiplex PCR, and TCRdb's table has in-frame clones only and misses some. Here the sample spans some 71,000 clones, approximately 91% being singletons. The CDR3 has 14 amino acids. With 0 bases clipped from V and 3 bases from J, the junction kept 2 bases outside the gene matches. Germline V gene lookup returns CDR1 SEHNR and CDR2 FQNEAQ (reference sequence). This sequence originates from a female donor with multiple sclerosis, enrolled in a pregnancy study. The chain uses TRBV7-9 and TRBJ2-7; 7 bases line up with TRBD1. Sequencing used peripheral blood, obtained in the third trimester of pregnancy. The CDR3 DNA reads as TGTGCCAGCAGCTTAGCAGGGGGCAGCTACGAGCAGTACTTC. Translating gives CASSLAGGSYEQYF. Together with reference TRBV7-9 and TRBJ2-7, the CDR3 gives the full variable domain: DTGVSQNPRHKITKRGQNVTFRCDPISEHNRLYWYRQTLGQGPEFLTYFQNEAQLEKSRLLSDRFSAERPKGSFSTLEIQRTEQGDSAMYLCASSLAGGSYEQYFGPGTRLTVT.